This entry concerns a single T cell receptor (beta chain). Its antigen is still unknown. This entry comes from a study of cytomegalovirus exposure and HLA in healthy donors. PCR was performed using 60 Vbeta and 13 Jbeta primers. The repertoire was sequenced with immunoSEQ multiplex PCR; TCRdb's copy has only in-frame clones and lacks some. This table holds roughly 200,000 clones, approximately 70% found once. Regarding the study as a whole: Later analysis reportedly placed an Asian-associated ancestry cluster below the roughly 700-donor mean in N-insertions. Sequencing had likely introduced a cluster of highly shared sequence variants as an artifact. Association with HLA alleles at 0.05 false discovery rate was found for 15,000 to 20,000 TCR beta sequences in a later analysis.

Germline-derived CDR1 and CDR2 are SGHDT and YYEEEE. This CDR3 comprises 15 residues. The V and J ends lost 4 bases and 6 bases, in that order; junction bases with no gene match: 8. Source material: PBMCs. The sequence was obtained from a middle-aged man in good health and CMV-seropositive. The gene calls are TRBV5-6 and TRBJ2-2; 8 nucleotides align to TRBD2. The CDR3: CASSAGGPFPGELFF. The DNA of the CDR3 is TGTGCCAGCAGCGCGGGGGGCCCCTTCCCCGGGGAGCTGTTTTTT.